These 18 T cell receptor beta chains came from one sample sequenced in a study of T-cell memory formation after mild COVID-19. TCRdb ran MiXCR on the 5' RACE reads and lists one entry per CDR3 protein. The table records about 440,000 distinct CDR3 sequences, 20% of them present only once. Sample: PBMCs or a T cell subset sorted from them (not recorded which). These TCRs come from an adult woman who had mild COVID-19 (a few samples of this study predate the infection). Cell type and time point are not known.

The chain is built from TRBV7-6 and TRBJ2-5; 9 bases match TRBD1. The V segment lost 3 bases and the J segment 1 base; nucleotides outside the gene matches: 3. The CDR3 runs 15 residues. Germline V gene sequence: CDR1 SGHVS, CDR2 FNYEAQ. This CDR3 is CASSFNRGRQETQYF. CDR3 nucleotide sequence: TGTGCCAGCAGCTTCAACAGGGGGCGCCAAGAGACCCAGTACTTC.

This clonotype was counted between two and nine times. The chain uses TRBV7-2 and TRBJ1-2; D remains ambiguous. V shed 5 bases and J shed 4 bases, with 17 bases lying between them. Germline lookup yields CDR1 SGHTA and CDR2 FQGNSA. CDR3 length: 15 amino acids. The CDR3 DNA follows: TGTGCCAGCAGCCCAGGACTGCAATTCCCCTATGGCTACACCTTC. It specifies CASSPGLQFPYGYTF.

This clonotype turned up a few times. This chain links TRBV5-1 with TRBJ1-2; the D is unclear. Germline CDR1 reads SGHRS; CDR2 reads YFSETQ. V was trimmed by 0 bases and J by 2 bases, leaving 5 bases between them. The CDR3 sequence is 13 residues long. The CDR3 DNA sequence: TGCGCCAGCAGCTTGGCACAGAACTATGGCTACACCTTC. Protein sequence: CASSLAQNYGYTF.

The genes are TRBV12-3 or TRBV12-4 and TRBJ1-1, with D maybe TRBD1 (6 bases). V was pared by 3 bases and J by 1 base, with 12 bases between. This CDR3 is built from 15 residues. The CDR3 DNA reads as TGTGCCAGCAGTTTTCTTCCGGGGGCGAACACTGAAGCTTTCTTT. Its protein product is CASSFLPGANTEAFF.

This chain joins TRBV5-5 and TRBJ2-7; 12 bases are shared with TRBD1. CDR3 length: 16 amino acids. The V and J ends lost 4 bases and 7 bases, in that order; junction bases with no gene match: 12. Germline V gene lookup returns CDR1 SGHKS and CDR2 YYEKEE (reference sequence). In nucleotides, the CDR3 is TGTGCCAGCAGCCTAGAGGGTGGGACAGGGGGCGATGAGCAGTACTTC. Protein sequence: CASSLEGGTGGDEQYF.

This clonotype turned up a few times. The chain couples TRBV27 to TRBJ1-1; TRBD1 is a possible D gene (6 bases). The CDR3 has 15 amino acids. Trimming took off 5 bases at V and 0 bases at J, with 13 bases between the two ends. CDR1 is MNHEY and CDR2 is SMNVEV in the germline V gene (reference sequence). CDR3: CASSPQGTLNTEAFF. DNA for the CDR3: TGTGCCAGCAGTCCACAGGGCACCTTGAACACTGAAGCTTTCTTT.

The chain links TRBV12-3 or TRBV12-4 to TRBJ2-4; TRBD2 matches 13 bases. Trimming removed 7 bases from V and 10 bases from J; junction bases left unmatched: 10. The CDR3 is made up of 15 amino acids. The CDR3 protein is CASTRLAGGTAIQYF. CDR3 nucleotides: TGTGCCAGCACCAGACTAGCGGGAGGCACGGCGATTCAGTACTTC.

This clonotype was seen a handful of times. This chain joins TRBV4-3 and TRBJ2-1, with 9 nucleotides matching TRBD2. This CDR3 comprises 15 residues. CDR1 and CDR2 (germline): LGHNA, YSLEER. Trimming cost V 0 bases and J 12 bases; bases outside gene matches: 9. CDR3 region: CASSQDPATSGPQFF. Here the CDR3 DNA reads TGCGCCAGCAGCCAAGATCCCGCGACTAGCGGACCGCAGTTCTTC.

This clonotype has just a few counts. The V gene is TRBV12-3 or TRBV12-4, the J gene TRBJ1-4, with unresolved D. The V end lost 5 bases, the J end lost 7 bases, and 20 bases lay between the germline ends. The CDR3 is 16 residues long. The CDR3 protein is CASSLLADPLGEKLFF. The DNA of the CDR3 is TGTGCCAGCAGTCTCCTGGCGGACCCTTTGGGTGAAAAACTGTTTTTT.

The gene calls are TRBV20-1 and TRBJ2-5, with 9 bases fitting TRBD2. The length of the CDR3 is 16 residues. Germline V CDR1 and CDR2: DFQATT, SNEGSKA (reference sequence). V was pared by 5 bases and J by 5 bases, with 15 bases of the junction left unmatched. This CDR3 is CSARVPLAGKGETQYF. CDR3 DNA sequence: TGCAGTGCTCGGGTCCCCCTAGCGGGGAAAGGGGAGACCCAGTACTTC.

This clonotype was counted between two and nine times. The CDR3 DNA follows: TGTGCCAGCAGCTTGGGGAGACAGGGGTATGAGCAGTTCTTC. This sequence encodes CASSLGRQGYEQFF. The rearrangement links TRBV7-6 to TRBJ2-1, with 8 bases that match TRBD1. Trimming took 3 bases from V and 8 from J; bases not matched to a gene: 6. CDR3 length: 14 amino acids. Germline CDR1 is SGHVS and CDR2 is FNYEAQ. Complete variable domain (other parts from reference TRBV7-6 and TRBJ2-1): GAGVSQSPRYKVTKRGQDVALRCDPISGHVSLYWYRQALGQGPEFLTYFNYEAQQDKSGLPNDRFSAERPEGSISTLTIQRTEQRDSAMYRCASSLGRQGYEQFFGPGTRLTVL.

This chain connects TRBV12-3 or TRBV12-4 to TRBJ1-5; TRBD1 aligns across 7 bases. The CDR3 runs to 18 residues. The ends lost 2 bases at V and 2 bases at J; junction bases unmatched: 12. The DNA for the CDR3 is TGTGCCAGCAGTTTAAGGCGTCAGGGGGTGGGGGGCAATCAGCCCCAGCATTTT. Protein: CASSLRRQGVGGNQPQHF.

The V call is TRBV7-3, the J call TRBJ1-1, with D possibly being TRBD1 (5 bases). Germline CDR1 SGHTA, CDR2 FQGTGA. The CDR3 length is 14 residues. V was shortened by 3 bases and J by 3 bases, with 11 bases between the two germline ends. DNA of the CDR3: TGTGCCAGCAGCTTTTTGGGGCGGGACACTGAAGCTTTCTTT. Translated, it gives CASSFLGRDTEAFF.

This sequence joins TRBV5-6 and TRBJ2-1; 14 bases line up with TRBD2. The J segment lost 7 bases and the V segment lost 3 bases, leaving 6 bases of the junction unmatched. CDR1 and CDR2 (germline): SGHDT, YYEEEE. The CDR3 spans 16 residues. The CDR3 region is CASSSPGTSGRNEQFF. The CDR3 nucleotides read TGTGCCAGCAGCTCGCCCGGGACTAGCGGGAGAAATGAGCAGTTCTTC.

V is TRBV7-9 and J is TRBJ1-1; D is unresolved. Trimming removed 5 bases at V and 1 base at J, with 14 bases between. CDR1 and CDR2 from the germline V gene are SEHNR and FQNEAQ (reference sequence). The CDR3 has 15 amino acids. CDR3 region: CASSPRLGSNTEAFF. The DNA for the CDR3 is TGTGCCAGCAGCCCGAGACTGGGGTCGAACACTGAAGCTTTCTTT.

The chain carries TRBV7-2 and TRBJ2-1, with a tentative D call TRBD2 (6 bases). The length of the CDR3 is 15 residues. V lost 5 bases and J 7 bases, leaving 18 bases between the germline ends. Germline CDR1 is SGHTA and CDR2 is FQGNSA. The CDR3 reads CASSPSAGRTNEQFF. CDR3 bases: TGTGCCAGCAGCCCCTCCGCGGGAAGGACTAATGAGCAGTTCTTC.

V gene TRBV29-1 combines with J gene TRBJ1-4, with TRBD1 matching over 9 bases. V lost 6 bases, J lost 3 bases, and 8 bases stayed unmatched. Germline V gene data show CDR1 as SQVTM and CDR2 as ANQGSEA. CDR3 size: 15 residues. The CDR3 sequence is CSVTRGQGPNEKLFF. The CDR3 nucleotides are TGCAGCGTCACCAGAGGACAGGGGCCTAATGAAAAACTGTTTTTT.

This clonotype showed up just a few times. J is TRBJ1-4 and V is TRBV27; TRBD1 aligns across 9 bases. The junction had 8 bases not matched to a gene; V was cut back by 6 bases and J by 6 bases. The CDR3 sequence is 15 residues long. In germline, CDR1 is MNHEY, CDR2 SMNVEV (reference sequence). For the CDR3, the DNA is TGTGCCAGCAGATATGACGGGACAGGGCATGAAAAACTGTTTTTT. This gives the protein CASRYDGTGHEKLFF. Supplemented by reference TRBV27 and TRBJ1-4, the full variable domain reads EAQVTQNPRYLITVTGKKLTVTCSQNMNHEYMSWYRQDPGLGLRQIYYSMNVEVTDKGDVPEGYKVSRKEKRNFPLILESPSPNQTSLYFCASRYDGTGHEKLFFGSGTQLSVL.